This record concerns one T cell receptor beta chain sequence. The data belong to a study of blood T cells in healthy people across ages. For the study at large: Per every two T cells, about one barcoded beta molecule was captured by template switching.

Next came a second PCR, run for roughly 7 to 12 cycles, which used a sample-barcoded 5' primer along with a J-beta primer mix. A single record per CDR3 protein comes from TCRdb applying MiXCR to the 5' RACE reads. Of approximately 1.5 million distinct CDR3 sequences in the sample, roughly a third were seen once. Germline V gives CDR1 SGHAT, CDR2 FQNNGV. The CDR3 spans 16 residues. The V gene end was trimmed by 6 bases and the J gene end by 4 bases; junction bases not matched to a gene: 4. This sequence originates from a woman in her twenties or thirties in good health. The sample taken for sequencing was blood. This rearrangement joins TRBV11-2 to TRBJ2-1; TRBD2 matches at 15 bases. CDR3: CASRPGLAGGYNEQFF. The CDR3 coding sequence is TGTGCCAGCAGGCCGGGACTAGCGGGGGGTTACAATGAGCAGTTCTTC.